The 4 T cell receptor beta chains below were found in one sample sequenced in a study of T-cell reconstitution after alpha-beta-depleted transplantation in children. Unique molecular identifiers were used to barcode this TCRbeta library. Each CDR3 protein gets one entry after TCRdb re-called the PCR reads with MiXCR. The table includes approximately 490,000 distinct CDR3 sequences, under 15% detected once. The material sequenced was PBMCs from the stem cell graft donor, taken from the stem cell graft. The receptors were sampled from a human donor who donated a stem cell graft to a child with combined immunodeficiency.

This clonotype has a handful of counts. V gene TRBV11-2 combines with J gene TRBJ2-5, with 11 bases fitting TRBD1. With V trimmed by 10 bases and J by 4 bases, 11 bases remained unmatched. CDR3 length: 15 amino acids. The germline CDR1 and CDR2 sequences are SGHAT and FQNNGV. The CDR3 coding sequence is TGTGCCACCCAGGGGGGACAGGGGGTTTTAGAGACCCAGTACTTC. Translated, it gives CATQGGQGVLETQYF. The entire variable domain, with the rest obtained from reference TRBV11-2 and TRBJ2-5, is as follows: EAGVAQSPRYKIIEKRQSVAFWCNPISGHATLYWYQQILGQGPKLLIQFQNNGVVDDSQLPKDRFSAERLKGVDSTLKIQPAKLEDSAVYLCATQGGQGVLETQYFGPGTRLLVL.

This clonotype was seen a few times. The rearrangement links TRBV5-1 to TRBJ2-1; 10 bases agree with TRBD2. The CDR3 loop spans 18 amino acids. J was trimmed by 1 base and V by 0 bases; bases with no gene match: 7. Germline V CDR1 and CDR2: SGHRS, YFSETQ. CDR3 protein: CASSLGLAGALSYNEQFF. The CDR3 DNA sequence: TGCGCCAGCAGCTTGGGTCTAGCGGGAGCGTTATCCTACAATGAGCAGTTCTTC.

In this sample, this clonotype turned up many times. The CDR3 DNA is TGCAGCGTTGAGTTGTTTCGGGGGGCGCGTGGCCACACAGATACGCAGTATTTT. It specifies CSVELFRGARGHTDTQYF. The V gene is TRBV29-1, the J gene TRBJ2-3; a possible D gene is TRBD2 (7 bases). Per germline, CDR1 SQVTM and CDR2 ANQGSEA. This CDR3 spans 18 amino acids. Trimming pared 3 bases from V and 2 bases from J, leaving 24 bases between.

The chain joins TRBV18 to TRBJ2-3; D gene uncertain. The CDR3 is 14 amino acids. V lost 2 bases and J lost 2, with 8 bases in between. Per the germline V gene, CDR1 is KGHSH and CDR2 is LQKENI. CDR3 protein: CASSPIQPTDTQYF. DNA of the CDR3: TGTGCCAGCTCACCAATACAGCCCACAGATACGCAGTATTTT.